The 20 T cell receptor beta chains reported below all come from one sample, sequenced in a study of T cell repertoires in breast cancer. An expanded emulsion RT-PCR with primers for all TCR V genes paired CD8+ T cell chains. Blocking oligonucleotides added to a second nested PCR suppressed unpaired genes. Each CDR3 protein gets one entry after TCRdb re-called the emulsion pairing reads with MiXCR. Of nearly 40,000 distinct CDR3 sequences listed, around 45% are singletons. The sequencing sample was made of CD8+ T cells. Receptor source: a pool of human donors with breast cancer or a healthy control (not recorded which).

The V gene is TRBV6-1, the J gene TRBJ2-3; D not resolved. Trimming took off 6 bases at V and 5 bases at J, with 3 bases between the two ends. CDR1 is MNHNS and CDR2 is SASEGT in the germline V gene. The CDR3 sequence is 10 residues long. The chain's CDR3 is CASRIDTQYF. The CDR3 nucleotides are TGTGCCAGCAGGATAGATACGCAGTATTTT.

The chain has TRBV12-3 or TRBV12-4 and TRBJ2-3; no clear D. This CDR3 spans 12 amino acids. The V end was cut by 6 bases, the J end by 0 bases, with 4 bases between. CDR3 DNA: TGTGCCAGCAGCCATAGCACAGATACGCAGTATTTT. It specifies CASSHSTDTQYF.

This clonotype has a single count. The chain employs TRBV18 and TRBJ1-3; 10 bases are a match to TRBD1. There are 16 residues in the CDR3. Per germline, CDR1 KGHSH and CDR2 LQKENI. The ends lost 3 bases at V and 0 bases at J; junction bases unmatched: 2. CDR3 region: CASSPGQGNSGNTIYF. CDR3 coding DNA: TGTGCCAGCTCACCGGGACAGGGGAACTCTGGAAACACCATATATTTT.

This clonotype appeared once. CDR3 sequence reads: CASSSLPTTGETQYF. DNA for the CDR3: TGCGCCAGCAGCTCCCTCCCGACAACGGGGGAGACCCAGTACTTC. V is TRBV5-1 and J is TRBJ2-5, with D perhaps matching TRBD2 (5 bases). The V gene's germline CDR1 is SGHRS and CDR2 YFSETQ. Trimming removed 3 bases from V and 5 bases from J, with 17 bases in between. The CDR3 is 15 residues long.

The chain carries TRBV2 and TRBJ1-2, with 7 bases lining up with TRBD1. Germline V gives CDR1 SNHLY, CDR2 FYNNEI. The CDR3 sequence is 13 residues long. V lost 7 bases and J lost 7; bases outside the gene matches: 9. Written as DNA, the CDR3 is TGTGCCAGCAACCTAGGACAGGCCCCTGGCTACACCTTC. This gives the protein CASNLGQAPGYTF.

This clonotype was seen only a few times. The CDR3 DNA sequence: TGTGCCAGCTGGACTGGAAACACCATATATTTT. Amino acids: CASWTGNTIYF. This chain joins TRBV6-1 and TRBJ1-3; D gene ambiguous. The CDR3 is 11 amino acids. From germline, CDR1 is MNHNS and CDR2 SASEGT. V lost 8 bases to trimming and J lost 2 bases, with 4 bases between them.

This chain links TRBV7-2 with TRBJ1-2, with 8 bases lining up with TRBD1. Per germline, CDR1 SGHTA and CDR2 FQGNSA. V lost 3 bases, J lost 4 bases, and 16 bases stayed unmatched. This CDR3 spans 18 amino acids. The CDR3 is CASSFRVSAGQGSYGYTF. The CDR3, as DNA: TGTGCCAGCAGCTTTCGGGTGTCGGCAGGACAGGGATCCTATGGCTACACCTTC.

CDR3 sequence: CASSSRQLNEKLFF. CDR3 coding DNA: TGTGCCAGCAGTTCCCGACAGCTGAATGAAAAACTGTTTTTT. The chain has TRBV6-1 and TRBJ1-4, with a weak D call TRBD1 (5 bases). V was cut by 5 bases and J by 5 bases, with 12 bases left in between. Germline-derived CDR1 and CDR2 are MNHNS and SASEGT. The CDR3 consists of 14 residues.

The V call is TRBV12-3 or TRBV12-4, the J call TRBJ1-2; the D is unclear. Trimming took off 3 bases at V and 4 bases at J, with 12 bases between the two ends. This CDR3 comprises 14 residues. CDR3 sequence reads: CASSLTSSVYGYTF. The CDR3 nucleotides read TGTGCCAGCAGTTTGACATCTTCGGTCTATGGCTACACCTTC.

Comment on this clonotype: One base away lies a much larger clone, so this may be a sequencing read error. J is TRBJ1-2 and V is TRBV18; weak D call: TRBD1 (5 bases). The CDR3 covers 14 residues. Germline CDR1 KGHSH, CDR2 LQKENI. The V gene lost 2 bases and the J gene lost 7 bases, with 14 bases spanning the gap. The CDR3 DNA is TGTGCCAGCTCACCAACCACAGGAGGCTGTGGCTACACCTTC. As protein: CASSPTTGGCGYTF.

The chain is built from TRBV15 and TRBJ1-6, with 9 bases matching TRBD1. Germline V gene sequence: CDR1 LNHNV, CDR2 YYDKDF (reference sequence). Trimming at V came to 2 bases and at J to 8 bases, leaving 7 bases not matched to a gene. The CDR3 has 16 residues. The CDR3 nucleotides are TGTGCCACCAGCAGATACCTGGGACAGGGAGATTCACCCCTCCACTTT. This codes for CATSRYLGQGDSPLHF.

The CDR3, as DNA: TGTGCCAGCAGTGAACTAGCGGGTAACACCGGGGAGCTGTTTTTT. Translation: CASSELAGNTGELFF. This sequence joins TRBV6-4 and TRBJ2-2; 9 bases are a match to TRBD2. CDR1 is MRHNA, CDR2 SNTAGT, per germline. This CDR3 contains 15 residues. The ends lost 3 bases at V and 2 bases at J; junction bases unmatched: 1.

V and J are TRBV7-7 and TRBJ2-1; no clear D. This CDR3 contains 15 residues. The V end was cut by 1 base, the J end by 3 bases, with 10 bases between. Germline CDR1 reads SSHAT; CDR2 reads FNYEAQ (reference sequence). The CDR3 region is CASSLEIEGYNEQFF. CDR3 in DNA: TGTGCCAGCAGCTTAGAGATAGAAGGCTACAATGAGCAGTTCTTC.

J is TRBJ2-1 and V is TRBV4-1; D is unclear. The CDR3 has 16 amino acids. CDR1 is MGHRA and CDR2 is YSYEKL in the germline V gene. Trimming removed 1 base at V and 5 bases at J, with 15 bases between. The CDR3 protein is CASSQVSSRPNNEQFF. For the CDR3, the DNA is TGCGCCAGCAGCCAAGTTTCAAGTCGGCCGAACAATGAGCAGTTCTTC.

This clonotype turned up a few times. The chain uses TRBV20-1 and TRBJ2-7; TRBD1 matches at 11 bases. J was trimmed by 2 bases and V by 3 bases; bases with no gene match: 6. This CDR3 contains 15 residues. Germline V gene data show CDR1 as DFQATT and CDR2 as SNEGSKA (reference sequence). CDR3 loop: CSASFGQGAAYEQYF. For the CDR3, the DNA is TGCAGTGCTAGCTTCGGACAGGGGGCCGCCTACGAGCAGTACTTC.

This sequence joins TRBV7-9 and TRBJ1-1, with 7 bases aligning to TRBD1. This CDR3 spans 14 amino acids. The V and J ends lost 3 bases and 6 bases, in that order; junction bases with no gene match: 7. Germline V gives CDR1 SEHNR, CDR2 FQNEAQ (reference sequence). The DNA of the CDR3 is TGTGCCAGCAGCTTCGCCACAGGGGTGGCTGAAGCTTTCTTT. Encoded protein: CASSFATGVAEAFF.

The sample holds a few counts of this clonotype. The CDR3 loop is CASSPGTSGAGETQYF. CDR3 bases: TGTGCCAGCAGCCCCGGGACTAGCGGGGCGGGGGAGACCCAGTACTTC. The V and J genes are TRBV7-7 and TRBJ2-5; 13 positions agree with TRBD2. The V gene end was trimmed by 5 bases and the J gene end by 5 bases; junction bases not matched to a gene: 8. Germline V gene data show CDR1 as SSHAT and CDR2 as FNYEAQ (reference sequence). CDR3 size: 16 residues.

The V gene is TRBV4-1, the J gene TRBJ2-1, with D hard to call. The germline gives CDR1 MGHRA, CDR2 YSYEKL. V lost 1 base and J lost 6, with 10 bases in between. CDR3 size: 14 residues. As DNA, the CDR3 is TGCGCCAGCAGCCAAGTGGGCGGATGCAATGAGCAGTTCTTC. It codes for CASSQVGGCNEQFF.

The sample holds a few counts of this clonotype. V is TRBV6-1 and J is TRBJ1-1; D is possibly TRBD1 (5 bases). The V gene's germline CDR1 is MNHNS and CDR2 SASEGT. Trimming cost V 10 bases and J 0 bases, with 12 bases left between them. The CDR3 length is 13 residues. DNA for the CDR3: TGTGCCATCACACAGGAGCTGAACACTGAAGCTTTCTTT. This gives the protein CAITQELNTEAFF.

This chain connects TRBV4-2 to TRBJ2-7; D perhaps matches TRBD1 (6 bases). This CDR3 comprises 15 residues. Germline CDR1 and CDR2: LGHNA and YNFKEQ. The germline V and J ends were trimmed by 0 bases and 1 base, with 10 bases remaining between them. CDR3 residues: CASSQEGRGSYEQYF. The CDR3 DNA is TGTGCCAGCAGCCAAGAGGGCAGGGGTTCCTACGAGCAGTACTTC.